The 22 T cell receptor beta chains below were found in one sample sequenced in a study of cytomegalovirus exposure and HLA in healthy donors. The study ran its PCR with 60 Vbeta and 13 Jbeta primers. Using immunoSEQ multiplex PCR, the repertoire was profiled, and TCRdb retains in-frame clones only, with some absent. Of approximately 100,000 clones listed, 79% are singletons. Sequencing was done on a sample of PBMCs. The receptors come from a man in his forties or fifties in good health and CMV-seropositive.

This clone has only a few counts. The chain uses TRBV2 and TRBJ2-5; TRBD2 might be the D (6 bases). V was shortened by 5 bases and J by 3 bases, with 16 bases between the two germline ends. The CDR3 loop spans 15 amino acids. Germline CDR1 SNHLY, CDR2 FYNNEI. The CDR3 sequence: CASSNAGTRKETQYF. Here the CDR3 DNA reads TGTGCCAGCAGTAACGCCGGGACTCGTAAAGAGACCCAGTACTTC.

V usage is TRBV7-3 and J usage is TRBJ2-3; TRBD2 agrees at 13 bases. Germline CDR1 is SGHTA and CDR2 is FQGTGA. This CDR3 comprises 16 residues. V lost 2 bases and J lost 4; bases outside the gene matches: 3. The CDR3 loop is CASSLGLAGAADTQYF. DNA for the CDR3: TGTGCCAGCAGCTTAGGACTAGCGGGAGCGGCAGATACGCAGTATTTT.

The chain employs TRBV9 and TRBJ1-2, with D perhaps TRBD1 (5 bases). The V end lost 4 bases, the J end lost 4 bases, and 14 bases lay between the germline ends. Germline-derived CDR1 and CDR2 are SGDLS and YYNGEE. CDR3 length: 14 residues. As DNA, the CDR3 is TGTGCCAGCAGCCCCTCGACAGTGTTCTATGGCTACACCTTC. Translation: CASSPSTVFYGYTF.

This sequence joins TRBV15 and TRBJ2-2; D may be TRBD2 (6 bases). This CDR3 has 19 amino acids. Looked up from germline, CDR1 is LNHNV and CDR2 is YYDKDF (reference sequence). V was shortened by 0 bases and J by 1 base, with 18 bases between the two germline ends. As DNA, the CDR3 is TGTGCCACCAGCAGAGATCCGCGGGATAGGGCAGTGAACACCGGGGAGCTGTTTTTT. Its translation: CATSRDPRDRAVNTGELFF.

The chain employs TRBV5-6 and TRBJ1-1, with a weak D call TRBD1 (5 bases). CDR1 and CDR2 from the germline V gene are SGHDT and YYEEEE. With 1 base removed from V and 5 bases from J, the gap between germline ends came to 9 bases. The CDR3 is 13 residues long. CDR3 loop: CASSLRGRTEAFF. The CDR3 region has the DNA TGTGCCAGCAGCTTGAGGGGTAGGACTGAAGCTTTCTTT.

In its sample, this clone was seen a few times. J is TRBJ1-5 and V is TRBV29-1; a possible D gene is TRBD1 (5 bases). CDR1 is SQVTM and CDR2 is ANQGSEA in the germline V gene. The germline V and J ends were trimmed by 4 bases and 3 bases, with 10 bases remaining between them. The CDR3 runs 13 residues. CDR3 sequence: CSVAQGTNQPQHF. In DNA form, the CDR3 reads TGCAGCGTTGCGCAGGGAACCAATCAGCCCCAGCATTTT.

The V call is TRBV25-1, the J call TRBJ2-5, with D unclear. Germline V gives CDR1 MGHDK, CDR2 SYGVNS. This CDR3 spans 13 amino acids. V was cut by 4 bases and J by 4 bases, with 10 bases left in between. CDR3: CASSGWSGETQYF. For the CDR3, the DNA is TGTGCCAGCAGTGGGTGGTCAGGAGAGACCCAGTACTTC.

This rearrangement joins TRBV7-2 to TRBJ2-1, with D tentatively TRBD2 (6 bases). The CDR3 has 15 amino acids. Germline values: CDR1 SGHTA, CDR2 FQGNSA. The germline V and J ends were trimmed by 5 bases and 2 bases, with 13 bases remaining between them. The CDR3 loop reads CASSPGLLPYNEQFF. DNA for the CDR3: TGTGCCAGCAGCCCGGGACTTCTACCCTACAATGAGCAGTTCTTC.

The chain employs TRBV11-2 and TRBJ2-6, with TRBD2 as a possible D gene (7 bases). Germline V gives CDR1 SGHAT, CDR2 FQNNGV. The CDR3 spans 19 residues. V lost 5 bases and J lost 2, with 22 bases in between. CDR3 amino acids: CASSARGAGHTTGANVLTF. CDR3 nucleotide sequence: TGTGCCAGCAGCGCTAGAGGAGCGGGACACACTACTGGGGCCAACGTCCTGACTTTC.

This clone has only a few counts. The CDR3 sequence: CASSLGTGTAISYEQYF. The CDR3, as DNA: TGCGCCAGCAGCTTGGGCACCGGGACAGCTATCTCCTACGAGCAGTACTTC. The chain uses TRBV5-1 and TRBJ2-7; 7 bases line up with TRBD1. The germline CDR1 and CDR2 sequences are SGHRS and YFSETQ. After removal of 0 bases from V and 0 bases from J, the junction contained 9 bases not matched to a gene. The CDR3 is made up of 17 amino acids.

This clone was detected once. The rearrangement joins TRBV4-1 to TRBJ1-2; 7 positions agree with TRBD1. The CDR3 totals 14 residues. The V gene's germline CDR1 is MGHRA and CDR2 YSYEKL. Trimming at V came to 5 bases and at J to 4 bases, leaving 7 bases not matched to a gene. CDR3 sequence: CASSSTGFGYGYTF. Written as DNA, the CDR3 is TGCGCCAGCAGCTCGACAGGGTTTGGCTATGGCTACACCTTC.

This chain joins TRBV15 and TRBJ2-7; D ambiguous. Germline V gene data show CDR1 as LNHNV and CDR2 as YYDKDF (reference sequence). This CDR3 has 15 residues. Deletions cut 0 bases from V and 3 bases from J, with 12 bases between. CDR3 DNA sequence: TGTGCCACCAGCAGAGATCAGGCCAGTCACTACGAGCAGTACTTC. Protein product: CATSRDQASHYEQYF.

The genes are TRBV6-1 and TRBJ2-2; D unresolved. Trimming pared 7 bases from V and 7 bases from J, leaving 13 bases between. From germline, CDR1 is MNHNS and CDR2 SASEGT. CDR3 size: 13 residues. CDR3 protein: CASNTVSNGELFF. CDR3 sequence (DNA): TGTGCCAGCAATACGGTGTCTAACGGGGAGCTGTTTTTT.

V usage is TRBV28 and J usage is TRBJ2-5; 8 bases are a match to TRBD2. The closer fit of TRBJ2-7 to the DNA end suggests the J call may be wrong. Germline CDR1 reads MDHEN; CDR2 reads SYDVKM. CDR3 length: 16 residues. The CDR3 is CASSLPGVAGTYEQYF. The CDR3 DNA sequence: TGTGCCAGCAGTTTACCCGGAGTAGCGGGGACCTACGAGCAGTACTTC.

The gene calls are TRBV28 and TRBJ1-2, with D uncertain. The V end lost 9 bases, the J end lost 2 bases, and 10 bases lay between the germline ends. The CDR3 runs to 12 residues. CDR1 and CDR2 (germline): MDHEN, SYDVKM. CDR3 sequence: CASTTLNYGYTF. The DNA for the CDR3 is TGTGCCAGTACAACATTAAACTATGGCTACACCTTC.

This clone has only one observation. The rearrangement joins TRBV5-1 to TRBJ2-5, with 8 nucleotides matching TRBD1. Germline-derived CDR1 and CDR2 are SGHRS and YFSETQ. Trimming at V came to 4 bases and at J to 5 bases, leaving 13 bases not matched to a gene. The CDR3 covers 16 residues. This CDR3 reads CASSESWTGFEETQYF. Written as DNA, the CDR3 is TGCGCCAGCAGCGAAAGCTGGACAGGGTTTGAGGAGACCCAGTACTTC.

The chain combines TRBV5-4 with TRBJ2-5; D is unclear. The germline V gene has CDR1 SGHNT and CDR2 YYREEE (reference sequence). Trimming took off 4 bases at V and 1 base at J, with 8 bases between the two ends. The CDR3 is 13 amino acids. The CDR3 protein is CASSEVSQETQYF. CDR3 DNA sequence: TGTGCCAGCAGCGAGGTCTCCCAAGAGACCCAGTACTTC. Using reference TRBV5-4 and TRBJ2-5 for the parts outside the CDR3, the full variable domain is ETGVTQSPTHLIKTRGQQVTLRCSSQSGHNTVSWYQQALGQGPQFIFQYYREEENGRGNFPPRFSGLQFPNYSSELNVNALELDDSALYLCASSEVSQETQYFGPGTRLLVL.

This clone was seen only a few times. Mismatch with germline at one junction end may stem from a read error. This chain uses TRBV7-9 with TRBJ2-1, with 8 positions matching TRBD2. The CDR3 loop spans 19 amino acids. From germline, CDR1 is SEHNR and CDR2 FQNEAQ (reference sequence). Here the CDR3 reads CSSSPTSGLPRGSYNEQFF. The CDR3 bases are TGTTCCAGCAGCCCCACTAGCGGTCTTCCCCGGGGGTCCTACAATGAGCAGTTCTTC. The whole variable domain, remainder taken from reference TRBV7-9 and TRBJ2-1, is DTGVSQNPRHKITKRGQNVTFRCDPISEHNRLYWYRQTLGQGPEFLTYFQNEAQLEKSRLLSDRFSAERPKGSFSTLEIQRTEQGDSAMYLCSSSPTSGLPRGSYNEQFFGPGTRLTVL.

In DNA form, the CDR3 reads TGTGCCAGCAGCGGGCGACCGACAGGTTTCACAACTAATGAAAAACTGTTTTTT. Amino acids: CASSGRPTGFTTNEKLFF. This chain joins TRBV7-2 and TRBJ1-4, with D possibly TRBD1 on 6 matching bases. This CDR3 comprises 18 residues. Trimming cost V 5 bases and J 0 bases, with 19 bases left between them. Germline loops: CDR1 SGHTA, CDR2 FQGNSA. The entire variable domain, with the rest obtained from reference TRBV7-2 and TRBJ1-4, is as follows: GAGVSQSPSNKVTEKGKDVELRCDPISGHTALYWYRQSLGQGLEFLIYFQGNSAPDKSGLPSDRFSAERTGGSVSTLTIQRTQQEDSAVYLCASSGRPTGFTTNEKLFFGSGTQLSVL.

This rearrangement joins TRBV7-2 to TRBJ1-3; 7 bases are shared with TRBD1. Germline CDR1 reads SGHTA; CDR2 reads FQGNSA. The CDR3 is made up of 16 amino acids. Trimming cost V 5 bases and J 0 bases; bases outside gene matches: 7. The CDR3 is CASSADRAYSGNTIYF. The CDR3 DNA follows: TGTGCCAGCAGCGCCGACAGGGCTTACTCTGGAAACACCATATATTTT.

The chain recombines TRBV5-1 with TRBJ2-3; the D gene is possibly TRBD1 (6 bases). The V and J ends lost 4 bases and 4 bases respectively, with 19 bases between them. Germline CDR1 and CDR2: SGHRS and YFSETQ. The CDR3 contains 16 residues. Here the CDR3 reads CASSHTRDTGPDTQYF. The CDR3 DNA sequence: TGCGCCAGCAGCCATACCCGGGACACGGGGCCAGATACGCAGTATTTT.

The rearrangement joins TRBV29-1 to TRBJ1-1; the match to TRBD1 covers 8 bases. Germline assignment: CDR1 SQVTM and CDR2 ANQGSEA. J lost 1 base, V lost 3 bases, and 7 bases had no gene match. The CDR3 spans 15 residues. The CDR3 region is CSVDGGTGGNTEAFF. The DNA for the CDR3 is TGCAGCGTTGATGGCGGGACAGGAGGGAACACTGAAGCTTTCTTT.